This T cell receptor (beta chain) was sequenced during a study of glioma-infiltrating T cells after dendritic cell vaccination. The method was immunoSEQ multiplex PCR; TCRdb's version includes in-frame clones alone and lacks a portion of them. The sample comprises fewer than 90,000 clones, 75% to 90% of which are singletons, and 6% to 8% rests with the top ten. Time point noted: after dendritic cell vaccination, including at tumor progression/relapse. Germline-derived CDR1 and CDR2 are DFQATT and SNEGSKA (reference sequence). This CDR3 is 11 amino acids long. Sample: blood, taken after dendritic cell vaccination. This TCR came from a human donor with glioblastoma. V gene TRBV20-1 combines with J gene TRBJ1-1; a weak D match, TRBD1 (6 bases). CDR3 DNA: TGCAGGGCAGGGGTTAACACTGAAGCTTTCTTT. Translating it yields CRAGVNTEAFF.